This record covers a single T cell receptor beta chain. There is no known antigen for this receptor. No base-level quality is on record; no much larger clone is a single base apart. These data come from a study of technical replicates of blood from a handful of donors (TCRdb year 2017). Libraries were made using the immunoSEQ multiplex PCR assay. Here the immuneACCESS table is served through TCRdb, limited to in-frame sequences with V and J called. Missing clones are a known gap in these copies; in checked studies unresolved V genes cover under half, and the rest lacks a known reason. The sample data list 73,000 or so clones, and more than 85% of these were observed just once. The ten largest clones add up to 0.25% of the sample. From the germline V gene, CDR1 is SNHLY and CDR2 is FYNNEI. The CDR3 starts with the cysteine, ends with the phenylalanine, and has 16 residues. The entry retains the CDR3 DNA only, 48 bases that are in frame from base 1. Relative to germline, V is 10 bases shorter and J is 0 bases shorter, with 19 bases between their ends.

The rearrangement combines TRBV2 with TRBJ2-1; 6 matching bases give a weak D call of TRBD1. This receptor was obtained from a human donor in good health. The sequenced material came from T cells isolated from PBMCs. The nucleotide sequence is TGTGCCACACAGGGTGGTAGGTCAAGCTCCTACAATGAGCAGTTCTTC. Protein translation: CATQGGRSSSYNEQFF.